This TCR beta chain was captured in a study of blood T cell repertoires in COVID-19. Overall study: From T cells, B-cell-depleted T cells, or PBMCs came the material, which was cDNA or gDNA.

In the study's own analysis: Quantification of nucleated cells was approximated via reference gene primer amplification. Measured with immunoSEQ multiplex PCR; TCRdb has only the in-frame clones, and not every one. V and J calls plus clone size are reproduced from that table; the DNA served to infer D and trimming. The sample records around 400,000 clones, around 83% being singletons. This clone was observed once. Participants spanned ages about 18 to 100 years and resided in roughly 22 US areas. Cohorts were assigned according to the clinical history that participants reported. V dropped 3 bases and J dropped 8 bases, with 8 bases sitting between them. CDR1 SEHNR and CDR2 FQNEAQ come from the germline V gene (reference sequence). CDR3 length: 12 residues.

Sequenced: PBMCs or T cells enriched from blood (not recorded which). The V and J genes are TRBV7-9 and TRBJ1-3; D remains ambiguous. The clonotype originates from a woman in her fifties or sixties who had recovered from COVID-19. The CDR3 DNA reads TGTGCCAGCAGCTTCCCGGGAGACACCATATATTTT. Residues: CASSFPGDTIYF.